The 16 T cell receptor beta chains below all came from one sample that was sequenced in a study of shared clonotypes between healthy human individuals. Using immunoSEQ multiplex PCR, the repertoire was profiled, and TCRdb retains in-frame clones only, with some absent. Seen here are roughly 760,000 clones, 74% observed once, and the top ten hold about 1.8%. Input material: memory CD4+ T cells sorted from blood. Subset defined: CD45RA-negative fraction. These receptors came from a woman in her twenties or thirties in good health.

The J gene is TRBJ1-1, the V gene TRBV6-6, with D perhaps matching TRBD1 (5 bases). The V gene's germline CDR1 is MNHNY and CDR2 SVGAGI (reference sequence). V gave up 6 bases and J gave up 0 bases, with 11 bases separating them. CDR3 length: 14 residues. CDR3 sequence reads: CASRDSGLNTEAFF. The CDR3 DNA reads TGTGCCAGCAGAGACTCGGGGCTGAACACTGAAGCTTTCTTT.

V is TRBV20-1 and J is TRBJ1-2; TRBD1 aligns across 7 bases. CDR1 is DFQATT, CDR2 SNEGSKA, per germline (reference sequence). CDR3 length: 11 residues. V lost 5 bases to trimming and J lost 7 bases; unmatched junction nucleotides: 4. The CDR3 region is CSASDRLGYTF. In DNA form, the CDR3 reads TGCAGTGCTTCGGACAGGCTTGGCTACACCTTC.

This clone was recorded a few times. The chain joins TRBV11-2 to TRBJ2-1; D remains unclear. The CDR3 runs 14 residues. The germline V gene encodes CDR1 SGHAT and CDR2 FQNNGV. Trimming shortened V by 7 bases and J by 4 bases, and 14 bases separated the two germline ends. CDR3 sequence: CASTVDTIYNEQFF. The CDR3 nucleotides are TGTGCCAGCACCGTAGATACAATATACAATGAGCAGTTCTTC. The entire variable domain, with the rest obtained from reference TRBV11-2 and TRBJ2-1, is as follows: EAGVAQSPRYKIIEKRQSVAFWCNPISGHATLYWYQQILGQGPKLLIQFQNNGVVDDSQLPKDRFSAERLKGVDSTLKIQPAKLEDSAVYLCASTVDTIYNEQFFGPGTRLTVL.

The chain carries TRBV19 and TRBJ2-2; 8 bases are a match to TRBD2. Germline assignment: CDR1 LNHDA and CDR2 SQIVND (reference sequence). J lost 4 bases, V lost 3 bases, and 4 bases had no gene match. The CDR3 sequence is 15 residues long. CDR3 residues: CASSIQTSATGELFF. The CDR3 region has the DNA TGTGCCAGTAGTATCCAGACTAGCGCCACCGGGGAGCTGTTTTTT.

J is TRBJ2-3 and V is TRBV27; TRBD2 matches 9 bases. V lost 6 bases and J lost 6; bases outside the gene matches: 13. The CDR3 is 16 residues long. Germline assignment: CDR1 MNHEY and CDR2 SMNVEV (reference sequence). The CDR3 sequence: CASRLIGGRGPDTQYF. The CDR3 nucleotides are TGTGCCAGCAGACTTATAGGCGGGAGGGGCCCCGATACGCAGTATTTT.

V gene TRBV19 combines with J gene TRBJ2-7; a possible D gene is TRBD2 (6 bases). The CDR3 sequence is 15 residues long. Germline V CDR1 and CDR2: LNHDA, SQIVND (reference sequence). With 5 bases removed from V and 3 bases from J, the gap between germline ends came to 17 bases. Here the CDR3 reads CASSADGRGVYEQYF. The DNA for the CDR3 is TGTGCCAGTAGTGCCGACGGGAGAGGGGTCTACGAGCAGTACTTC.

CDR3 region: CASSSRDRGDYGYTF. The CDR3 nucleotides are TGTGCCAGCAGTTCCCGGGACAGGGGTGACTATGGCTACACCTTC. The gene calls are TRBV6-5 and TRBJ1-2, with 10 bases aligning to TRBD1. Trimming at V came to 4 bases and at J to 3 bases, leaving 5 bases not matched to a gene. The germline V gene has CDR1 MNHEY and CDR2 SVGAGI. The CDR3 sequence is 15 residues long.

This rearrangement joins TRBV15 to TRBJ2-7; D remains unclear. This CDR3 spans 15 amino acids. V was pared by 0 bases and J by 3 bases, with 12 bases between. CDR1 LNHNV and CDR2 YYDKDF come from the germline V gene (reference sequence). CDR3 sequence: CATSRDRVRSYEQYF. The CDR3 bases are TGTGCCACCAGCAGAGATAGGGTCAGAAGCTACGAGCAGTACTTC.

Here the CDR3 DNA reads TGTGCCAGTAGTATAAGGCAGGCGCCCTACGAGCAGTACTTC. Translated: CASSIRQAPYEQYF. The J gene is TRBJ2-7, the V gene TRBV19; D is ambiguous. This CDR3 comprises 14 residues. Germline V lookup: CDR1 LNHDA, CDR2 SQIVND (reference sequence). Trimming pared 2 bases from V and 2 bases from J, leaving 10 bases between.

V is TRBV10-3 and J is TRBJ2-3, with 9 bases identical to TRBD2. This CDR3 comprises 18 residues. V shed 6 bases, J shed 7 bases, and the junction held 20 bases outside the gene matches. The germline gives CDR1 ENHRY, CDR2 SYGVKD. CDR3 sequence (DNA): TGTGCCATCAGCGAATCCCCCCCCCGAGCGGGAGGTACTAATACGCAGTATTTT. Translated, it gives CAISESPPRAGGTNTQYF.

This clone was seen only once. The chain recombines TRBV5-5 with TRBJ2-5, with a weak D call TRBD2 (5 bases). Trimming pared 5 bases from V and 5 bases from J, leaving 16 bases between. CDR3 length equals 14 residues. Germline-derived CDR1 and CDR2 are SGHKS and YYEKEE (reference sequence). For the CDR3, the DNA is TGTGCCAGCAGTTTGCCAGGACCGGGGGAGACCCAGTACTTC. It is translated as CASSLPGPGETQYF.

The chain employs TRBV10-3 and TRBJ2-5, with unresolved D. Trimming left V 4 bases short and J 2 bases short, with 8 bases between. This CDR3 region has 13 residues. CDR1 and CDR2 from the germline V gene are ENHRY and SYGVKD. The CDR3 loop is CAISVFPQETQYF. The CDR3 DNA follows: TGTGCCATCAGTGTCTTCCCTCAAGAGACCCAGTACTTC.

The CDR3 bases are TGCAGCGTGACCCGGGAGCGCCCCACCTACGAGCAGTACTTC. Translated, it gives CSVTRERPTYEQYF. The chain employs TRBV29-1 and TRBJ2-7; maybe TRBD2 (6 bases). Germline CDR1 and CDR2: SQVTM and ANQGSEA. The CDR3 sequence is 14 residues long. Between the trimmed V and J ends, which lost 6 bases and 2 bases, there was a span of 17 bases.

The chain uses TRBV4-1 and TRBJ2-5; 9 nucleotides align to TRBD1. CDR1 and CDR2 from the germline V gene are MGHRA and YSYEKL. V shed 0 bases and J 9 bases; nucleotides not matched to a gene: 11. This CDR3 region has 16 residues. This chain's CDR3 is CASSQEEGTGFEAQYF. Written as DNA, the CDR3 is TGCGCCAGCAGCCAAGAGGAAGGGACAGGGTTCGAGGCCCAGTACTTC.

The genes are TRBV6-4 and TRBJ2-7; D is unresolved. Germline CDR1 MRHNA, CDR2 SNTAGT. V was trimmed by 10 bases and J by 3 bases, leaving 19 bases between them. The length of the CDR3 is 14 residues. CDR3 residues: CATPRLRIYYEQYF. CDR3 sequence (DNA): TGTGCCACCCCGCGTCTTAGAATTTACTACGAGCAGTACTTC.

The rearrangement joins TRBV11-1 to TRBJ2-1, with D hard to call. V was shortened by 4 bases and J by 4 bases, with 8 bases between the two germline ends. Germline V gives CDR1 SGHAT, CDR2 FQDESV (reference sequence). This CDR3 has 13 amino acids. The CDR3 nucleotides read TGTGCCAGCAGCTCCGGTGTTTACAATGAGCAGTTCTTC. Its translation: CASSSGVYNEQFF.